The 8 T cell receptor beta chains given below trace back to one sample, sequenced in a study of T cells in Graves' hyperthyroidism and ophthalmopathy. It was RNA transcripts that yielded the amplified TCR beta CDR3 regions. Carried out on the TCR CDR3, a first-round RT-PCR used the HTBI primer set. MiXCR, applied by TCRdb to the multiplex PCR reads, yields one record per CDR3 protein. The sample lists over 650,000 distinct CDR3 sequences; roughly 46% were seen once. The sequenced sample was peripheral blood or thyroid tissue (not recorded which). Every receptor here comes from an adult man with Graves' disease, either hyperthyroidism or ophthalmopathy (not recorded which).

This clonotype has only one observation. The conserved closing phenylalanine or tryptophan is absent in this CDR3, likely reflecting a read error. Because the CDR3's place on the DNA is in doubt, the DNA is left out and the CDR3 is given as listed by TCRdb. This sequence joins TRBV7-3 and TRBJ1-2. Termini included, the CDR3 measures 11 amino acids. Looked up from germline, CDR1 is SGHTA and CDR2 is FQGTGA. CDR3 amino acids: CASSRTGGTSY.

The gene calls are TRBV7-8 and TRBJ2-5; 7 bases are shared with TRBD1. Germline V gene data show CDR1 as SGHVS and CDR2 as FQNEAQ. There are 16 residues in the CDR3. The junction had 9 bases not matched to a gene; V was cut back by 5 bases and J by 0 bases. The DNA for the CDR3 is TGTGCCAGCAGCGAACCGGGACAGCTTTACCAAGAGACCCAGTACTTC. Protein product: CASSEPGQLYQETQYF.

The J gene is TRBJ2-6, the V gene TRBV7-2, with D tentatively TRBD1 (6 bases). Trimming pared 5 bases from V and 2 bases from J, leaving 13 bases between. Germline V gene sequence: CDR1 SGHTA, CDR2 FQGNSA. The CDR3 is 16 amino acids. The CDR3 sequence: CASSPKTGTGANVLTF. CDR3 bases: TGTGCCAGCAGCCCGAAAACAGGGACTGGGGCCAACGTCCTGACTTTC.

J is TRBJ1-4 and V is TRBV7-9, with 8 bases lining up with TRBD1. The CDR3 extends over 15 amino acids. The ends lost 5 bases at V and 8 bases at J; junction bases unmatched: 10. In germline, CDR1 is SEHNR, CDR2 FQNEAQ (reference sequence). The CDR3 coding sequence is TGTGCCAGCAGCCCGGACAGGGTCAATTGGGAAAAACTGTTTTTT. Translating gives CASSPDRVNWEKLFF.

In nucleotides, the CDR3 is TGTGCCAGCAGCCAAGACCCGGTACTACAGGGGAGCTCCTATAATTCACCCCTCCACTTT. This sequence encodes CASSQDPVLQGSSYNSPLHF. The chain carries TRBV14 and TRBJ1-6; TRBD1 matches 7 bases. CDR3 length: 20 amino acids. The V gene's germline CDR1 is SGHDN and CDR2 FVKESK. The V gene end was trimmed by 0 bases and the J gene end by 0 bases; junction bases not matched to a gene: 11.

This chain joins TRBV19 and TRBJ1-5; no reliable D call. The CDR3 totals 14 residues. Between the trimmed V and J ends, which lost 0 bases and 9 bases, there was a span of 12 bases. Germline CDR1 and CDR2: LNHDA and SQIVND (reference sequence). CDR3: CASSIDPRGRPQHF. The CDR3 nucleotides are TGTGCCAGTAGTATAGATCCCCGGGGAAGGCCCCAGCATTTT.

Note on this clonotype: Germline is not matched at one junction end, which may reflect a read error. V usage is TRBV10-2 and J usage is TRBJ1-5; possibly TRBD1 for D (5 bases). The CDR3 runs 14 residues. The germline V gene has CDR1 WSHSY and CDR2 SAAADI. The CDR3 nucleotides read TGTGCCAGCAGCCCCTCCGGGGCGGATCAGCCCCAGCATTTT. This codes for CASSPSGADQPQHF.

This clonotype was counted between two and nine times. This sequence joins TRBV7-8 and TRBJ2-7; 7 bases are shared with TRBD1. The CDR3 loop spans 16 amino acids. Per germline, CDR1 SGHVS and CDR2 FQNEAQ. J lost 7 bases, V lost 5 bases, and 17 bases had no gene match. This chain's CDR3 is CASSLRQGEPLGEQYF. CDR3 coding DNA: TGTGCCAGCAGCCTCCGACAGGGAGAACCGCTGGGGGAGCAGTACTTC.